These 5 T cell receptor beta chains came from one sample sequenced in a study of beta chain features in type 1 diabetes. Findings of the study overall: Researchers report that Type 1 diabetes patients had moderately but significantly shorter TCRB CDR3s across all four CD4+ subsets.

The antigens for these receptors are not known. Expressed TCRB transcripts got sequenced, as all isolated RNA was reverse transcribed. Generated by immunoSEQ multiplex PCR, the TCRdb table keeps only in-frame clones and is missing some. The sample carries some 640,000 clones, over 11% recorded once. The specimen was naive CD4+ T cells from blood. These receptors all stem from a man younger than 35 with type 1 diabetes.

This chain uses TRBV7-2 with TRBJ2-7; 8 positions agree with TRBD1. Germline V CDR1 and CDR2: SGHTA, FQGNSA. J lost 2 bases, V lost 3 bases, and 9 bases had no gene match. The CDR3 covers 16 residues. DNA of the CDR3: TGTGCCAGCAGCTTTGCAGGGACAGGATATACCTACGAGCAGTACTTC. Amino acid sequence: CASSFAGTGYTYEQYF. The full variable domain, its missing parts supplied by reference TRBV7-2 and TRBJ2-7, is GAGVSQSPSNKVTEKGKDVELRCDPISGHTALYWYRQSLGQGLEFLIYFQGNSAPDKSGLPSDRFSAERTGGSVSTLTIQRTQQEDSAVYLCASSFAGTGYTYEQYFGPGTRLTVT.

This chain's CDR3 is CAWSVGAVNTEAFF. In nucleotides, the CDR3 is TGTGCCTGGAGTGTAGGGGCGGTGAACACTGAAGCTTTCTTT. The chain couples TRBV30 to TRBJ1-1; perhaps TRBD1 as D (5 bases). The CDR3 has 14 residues. The germline V gene encodes CDR1 GTSNPN and CDR2 SVGIG (reference sequence). V shed 0 bases and J shed 0 bases, with 8 bases lying between them.

This clone was found a few times. The rearrangement joins TRBV5-1 to TRBJ2-5; D is ambiguous. Germline loops: CDR1 SGHRS, CDR2 YFSETQ. Trimming removed 5 bases from V and 1 base from J, with 9 bases in between. The CDR3 totals 13 residues. CDR3 nucleotides: TGCGCCAGCAGGGTGAGAGTCCAAGAGACCCAGTACTTC. Translation gives CASRVRVQETQYF.

The chain couples TRBV6-5 to TRBJ2-1; D possibly corresponds to TRBD2 (5 bases). The CDR3 extends over 15 amino acids. Germline assignment: CDR1 MNHEY and CDR2 SVGAGI. Trimming shortened V by 1 base and J by 0 bases, and 7 bases separated the two germline ends. The DNA of the CDR3 is TGTGCCAGCAGTTACTGGAGGAGCTCCTACAATGAGCAGTTCTTC. This sequence encodes CASSYWRSSYNEQFF.

V usage is TRBV9 and J usage is TRBJ2-5; 8 bases match TRBD2. Germline V CDR1 and CDR2: SGDLS, YYNGEE. The CDR3 contains 13 residues. With V trimmed by 3 bases and J by 3 bases, 1 base remained unmatched. The CDR3 spells CASSEGLEETQYF. The CDR3, as DNA: TGTGCCAGCAGCGAGGGACTAGAAGAGACCCAGTACTTC.